This T cell receptor beta chain was sequenced during a study of blood T cell repertoires in COVID-19. On the study more broadly: The samples span acute and convalescent COVID-19 from the United States, Italy and Spain.

Trimming removed 0 bases from V and 3 bases from J, with 3 bases in between. This CDR3 is 12 amino acids long. Germline CDR1 reads GTSNPN; CDR2 reads SVGIG (reference sequence). Method: immunoSEQ multiplex PCR; TCRdb's copy keeps in-frame clones and lacks some. The data show tens of thousands of clones, around 90% seen once. This sequence joins TRBV30 and TRBJ1-3; D remains unclear. The material sequenced was peripheral blood. The clonotype was recovered from a male donor with acute or convalescent COVID-19. The CDR3 nucleotides read TGTGCCTGGAGTGTACTTGGAAACACCATATATTTT. As protein: CAWSVLGNTIYF.